A single count supports the clone carrying this T cell receptor beta chain. Its antigen remains unknown. Random-hexamer reverse transcription was applied to 0.5 to 1 ug RNA. An immunoSEQ multiplex PCR generated amplified TCR beta CDR3 products spanning 54 Vbeta and 13 Jbeta. Via MiXCR, TCRdb re-called the immunoSEQ multiplex PCR reads, giving one row per CDR3 protein. The sample has around 150,000 distinct CDR3 sequences; under 97% are singletons. This sample is drawn from a study of CD8 T cells in Susac syndrome. Definite or probable Susac syndrome was diagnosed using recently defined diagnostic criteria. CD8+ and CD4+ T cells were negatively isolated; TEMRA cells were FACS-enriched. The CDR3 covers 17 residues. Trimming stripped 0 bases from V and 7 bases from J, with 18 bases between. General study results and limits: The study recognized that its TCR sequencing and HLA analysis covered a relatively small number of individuals.

Sequencing was done on a sample of CD4+ T cells from PBMCs. The clonotype was recovered from a human donor with Susac syndrome. J is TRBJ1-4 and V is TRBV23-1; D is unresolved. TRBV23-1 is treated as an ORF (open reading frame) with a function not yet certain. This CDR3 is CASSQSVKTQAGEKLFF. The CDR3, as DNA: TGCGCCAGCAGTCAATCGGTAAAAACCCAAGCGGGTGAAAAACTGTTTTTT.